This TCR beta chain is from a study of beta chain features in type 1 diabetes. Study outcomes and limitations: Significant though moderate, a shortening of TCRB CDR3s appeared in all four CD4+ subsets of Type 1 diabetes patients.

Reverse transcribing all isolated RNA meant expressed TCRB transcripts were sequenced. Sequenced by immunoSEQ multiplex PCR; TCRdb stores in-frame clones only, minus some. The sample shows under 250,000 clones, approximately 15% of them seen only once. On this clone itself: What it binds is not known.

The CDR3 loop spans 14 amino acids. J lost 5 bases, V lost 5 bases, and 4 bases had no gene match. Germline lookup yields CDR1 SGHAT and CDR2 FQNNGV. Blood was collected once per donor into heparin, averaging around 120 mL. This clonotype originated in a man aged 25 to 40 with type 1 diabetes. The sequenced material came from naive CD4+ T cells from blood. The chain employs TRBV11-2 and TRBJ2-3, with TRBD2 identical over 10 bases. The CDR3 nucleotides are TGTGCCAGCAGCATCAGCGGGGGGGGAGATACGCAGTATTTT. The encoded protein is CASSISGGGDTQYF.